This T cell receptor beta chain emerged from a study of T cells after yellow fever vaccination. Turning to the study itself: Fractions low in cell number were prepared with SMART-Seq v4 Ultra Low Input. Study-wide points: By day 5 rather than day 15, the secondary response had peaked, though it was weaker. Highly abundant clonotypes carried over from the bulk population could end up in FACS-sorted repertoires as contaminants.

The TCR cDNA carried a universal primer site and UMIs from 5'RACE template switching. MiXCR was run by TCRdb on the 5' RACE reads, yielding one entry per CDR3 protein. The table records 300,000 to 400,000 distinct CDR3 sequences, under 15% of them present only once. As concerns this clonotype: Its antigen is currently unknown.

Germline CDR1 MGHDK, CDR2 SYGVNS. Trimming pared 4 bases from V and 2 bases from J, leaving 11 bases between. The CDR3 has 14 residues. The rearrangement uses TRBV25-1 and TRBJ1-2; D perhaps matches TRBD1 (5 bases). Sequenced material: CD4+ T cells sorted from PBMCs, taken 15 days after the yellow fever booster vaccination. The sequence came from a man aged 18 to 29 who received the YFV17D yellow fever vaccine. The CDR3 reads CASSGPGMNYGYTF. The CDR3 DNA reads as TGTGCCAGCAGTGGTCCAGGGATGAACTATGGCTACACCTTC.